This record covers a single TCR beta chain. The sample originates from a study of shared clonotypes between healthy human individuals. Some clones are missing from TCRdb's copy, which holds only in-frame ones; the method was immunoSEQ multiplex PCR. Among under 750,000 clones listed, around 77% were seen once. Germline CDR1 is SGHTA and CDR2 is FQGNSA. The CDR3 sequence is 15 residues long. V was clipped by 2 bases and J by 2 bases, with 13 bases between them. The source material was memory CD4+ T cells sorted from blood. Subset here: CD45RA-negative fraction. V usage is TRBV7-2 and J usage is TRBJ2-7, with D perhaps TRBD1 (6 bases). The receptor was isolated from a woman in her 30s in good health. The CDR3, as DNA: TGTGCCAGCAGCTTACTCGCAGGGGTTACCTACGAGCAGTACTTC. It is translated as CASSLLAGVTYEQYF.